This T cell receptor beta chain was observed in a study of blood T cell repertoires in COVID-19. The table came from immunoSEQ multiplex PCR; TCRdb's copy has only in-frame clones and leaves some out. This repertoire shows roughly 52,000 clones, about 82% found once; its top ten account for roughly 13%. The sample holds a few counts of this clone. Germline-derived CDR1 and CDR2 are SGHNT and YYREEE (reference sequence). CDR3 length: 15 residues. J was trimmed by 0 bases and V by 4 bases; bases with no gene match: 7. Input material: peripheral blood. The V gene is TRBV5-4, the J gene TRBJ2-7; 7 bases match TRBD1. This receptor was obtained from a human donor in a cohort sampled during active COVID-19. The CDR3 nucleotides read TGTGCCAGCAGCCCTCGACAGGGAAGCTCCTACGAGCAGTACTTC. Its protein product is CASSPRQGSSYEQYF.